This record covers a single T cell receptor beta chain. Its target is unknown. PCR involved 60 Vbeta and 13 Jbeta primers. Clones were sequenced by immunoSEQ multiplex PCR, and TCRdb holds only the in-frame ones, with some missing. Of over 200,000 clones detected, approximately 87% appear once; the ten largest clones hold roughly 1.3%. The data are from a study of cytomegalovirus exposure and HLA in healthy donors. Whole-study results and caveats: The authors later linked a missense DCLRE1C variant to TCR beta V- and J-gene trimming.

The specimen sequenced was PBMCs. The receptor was isolated from a human donor in good health.

CDR3 sequence reads: CATSRDGTGSTYEQYF. CDR3 DNA: TGTGCCACCAGCAGAGATGGGACAGGGAGCACCTACGAGCAGTACTTC. The chain combines TRBV15 with TRBJ2-7; 9 bases agree with TRBD1. This CDR3 is 16 amino acids long. Germline V gives CDR1 LNHNV, CDR2 YYDKDF (reference sequence). The V segment lost 0 bases and the J segment 2 bases; nucleotides outside the gene matches: 5.